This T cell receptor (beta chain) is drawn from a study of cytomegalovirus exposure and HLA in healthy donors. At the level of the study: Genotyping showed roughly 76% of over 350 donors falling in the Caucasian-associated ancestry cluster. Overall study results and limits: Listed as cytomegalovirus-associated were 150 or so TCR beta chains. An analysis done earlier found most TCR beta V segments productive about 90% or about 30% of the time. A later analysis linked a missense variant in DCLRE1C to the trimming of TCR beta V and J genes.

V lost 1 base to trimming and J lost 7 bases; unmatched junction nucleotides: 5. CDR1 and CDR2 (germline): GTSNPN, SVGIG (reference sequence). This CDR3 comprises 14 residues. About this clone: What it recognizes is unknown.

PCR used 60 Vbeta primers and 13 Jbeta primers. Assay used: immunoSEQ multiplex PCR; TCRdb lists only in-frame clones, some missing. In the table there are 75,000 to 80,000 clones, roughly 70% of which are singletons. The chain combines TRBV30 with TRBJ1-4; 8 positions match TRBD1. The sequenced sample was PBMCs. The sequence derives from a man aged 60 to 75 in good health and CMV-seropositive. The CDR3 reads CAWSADRVSEKLFF. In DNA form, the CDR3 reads TGTGCCTGGAGTGCGGACAGGGTCAGTGAAAAACTGTTTTTT. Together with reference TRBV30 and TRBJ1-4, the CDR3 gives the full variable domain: SQTIHQWPATLVQPVGSPLSLECTVEGTSNPNLYWYRQAAGRGLQLLFYSVGIGQISSEVPQNLSASRPQDRQFILSSKKLLLSDSGFYLCAWSADRVSEKLFFGSGTQLSVL.